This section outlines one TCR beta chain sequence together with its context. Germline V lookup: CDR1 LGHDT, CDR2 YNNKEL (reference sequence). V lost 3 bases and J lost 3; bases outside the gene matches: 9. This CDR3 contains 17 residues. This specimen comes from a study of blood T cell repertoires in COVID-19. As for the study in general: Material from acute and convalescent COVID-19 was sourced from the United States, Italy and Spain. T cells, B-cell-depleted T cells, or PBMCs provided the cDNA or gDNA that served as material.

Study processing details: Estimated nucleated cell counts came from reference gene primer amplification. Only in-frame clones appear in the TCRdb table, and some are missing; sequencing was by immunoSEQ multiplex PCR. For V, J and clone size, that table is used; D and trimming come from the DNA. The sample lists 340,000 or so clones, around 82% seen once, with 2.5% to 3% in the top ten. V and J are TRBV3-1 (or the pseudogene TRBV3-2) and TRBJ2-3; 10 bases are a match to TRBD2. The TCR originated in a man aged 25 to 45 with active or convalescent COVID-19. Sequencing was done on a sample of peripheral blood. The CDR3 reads CASSHSSGRARTDTQYF. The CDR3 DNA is TGTGCCAGCAGCCACTCCAGCGGGAGGGCCAGGACAGATACGCAGTATTTT.